The 8 T cell receptor beta chains given below trace back to one sample, sequenced in a study of blood T cell repertoires in COVID-19. The table came from immunoSEQ multiplex PCR; TCRdb's copy has only in-frame clones and leaves some out. The sample includes 150,000 to 200,000 clones, about 83% of them seen just once. The sequenced sample consisted of peripheral blood. The receptors originated from a woman between 65 and 79 years old with COVID-19, enrolled during active disease.

The chain has TRBV12-2 and TRBJ2-7; whether TRBD2, the table's D call, matches the DNA was not checked. TRBV12-2 is a pseudogene segment. There are 13 residues in the CDR3. The CDR3 region has the DNA TGTGCAAGTCGCTTTCGCGGGATACACGAGCAGTACTTC. As protein: CASRFRGIHEQYF.

This clone occurred a few times. V is TRBV7-9 and J is TRBJ1-5; D remains unclear. Germline loops: CDR1 SEHNR, CDR2 FQNEAQ (reference sequence). Trimming left V 3 bases short and J 0 bases short, with 12 bases between. CDR3 length: 16 amino acids. The CDR3 is CASSFSMSSSNQPQHF. The CDR3 bases are TGTGCCAGCAGCTTTTCGATGTCGAGTAGCAATCAGCCCCAGCATTTT.

The J gene is TRBJ1-1, the V gene TRBV27; 9 nucleotides align to TRBD1. V gave up 5 bases and J gave up 4 bases; unmatched junction bases: 2. Germline CDR1 MNHEY, CDR2 SMNVEV (reference sequence). The CDR3 is 13 amino acids. The CDR3: CASSRQGGTEAFF. The CDR3 region has the DNA TGTGCCAGCAGTCGACAGGGGGGCACTGAAGCTTTCTTT.

The chain joins TRBV19 to TRBJ2-1, with a possible D match to TRBD2 (6 bases). CDR3 size: 15 residues. The germline V gene encodes CDR1 LNHDA and CDR2 SQIVND (reference sequence). Trimming removed 1 base at V and 8 bases at J, with 15 bases between. In nucleotides, the CDR3 is TGTGCCAGTAGTATAGCCCCCGGGAGAGGGCATGAGCAGTTCTTC. Translation gives CASSIAPGRGHEQFF.

The chain recombines TRBV7-3 with TRBJ1-2; D is ambiguous. CDR1 is SGHTA, CDR2 FQGTGA, per germline. The CDR3 is 14 residues long. V lost 5 bases to trimming and J lost 8 bases, with 18 bases between them. The CDR3 DNA reads as TGTGCCAGCAGCCCCTCGGCCCCACTCGGGGGCTACACCTTC. It is translated as CASSPSAPLGGYTF.

The gene calls are TRBV5-6 and TRBJ2-5; D call uncertain. Germline loops: CDR1 SGHDT, CDR2 YYEEEE. V was clipped by 0 bases and J by 1 base, with 4 bases between them. The CDR3 length is 13 residues. CDR3 sequence reads: CASSLVSQETQYF. For the CDR3, the DNA is TGTGCCAGCAGCTTGGTCAGCCAAGAGACCCAGTACTTC.

J is TRBJ1-4 and V is TRBV7-9, with D tentatively TRBD1 (5 bases). The germline V gene has CDR1 SEHNR and CDR2 FQNEAQ (reference sequence). Trimming removed 3 bases from V and 0 bases from J, with 8 bases in between. The CDR3 runs 15 residues. The chain's CDR3 is CASSFSTATNEKLFF. Written as DNA, the CDR3 is TGTGCCAGCAGCTTTTCGACAGCAACTAATGAAAAACTGTTTTTT.

The V call is TRBV14, the J call TRBJ1-1; TRBD1 might be the D (5 bases). Germline loops: CDR1 SGHDN, CDR2 FVKESK. V lost 2 bases and J 2 bases, leaving 9 bases between the germline ends. The length of the CDR3 is 14 residues. The CDR3 sequence: CASSQIGHNTEAFF. DNA of the CDR3: TGTGCCAGCAGCCAAATCGGACACAACACTGAAGCTTTCTTT.